This T cell receptor beta chain was documented in a study of Tregs in tolerant kidney transplant recipients (dated by TCRdb to the late 2010s). With regard to the full study: The study applied TCRbeta sequencing to find donor-specific regulatory T cells before combined kidney and bone marrow transplantation and then followed those same cells after transplant. What the work shows at the level of the full study, not this receptor alone: For some patients the PCR primers changed over time, which made it impossible to compare the samples from those patients at the nucleotide level. Although technical replication error seemed to be minimal, the question of biological reproducibility was not addressed directly. Expanding Tregs with activated donor B cells appeared to identify the most biologically relevant and donor-specific TCRbeta repertoire. In tolerant patients, the expansion of donor-specific Tregs was greater than global Treg expansion, suggesting that the expansion was antigen-driven rather than nonspecific. The study was limited by small patient numbers, and the findings need validation in larger populations and under other immunosuppression protocols.

For TCRbeta CDR3 sequencing, genomic DNA from the sorted cells was extracted using the QIAGEN DNeasy Blood and Tissue Kit. High-throughput TCRbeta CDR3 sequencing was carried out commercially through immunoSEQ, with PCR amplification with bias correction and internal controls included. The paper's data handling went like this. Unique productive TCRbeta sequences were defined by CDR3 nucleotide sequence when primers matched and otherwise by CDR3 amino acid sequence together with Vbeta and Jbeta genes. Sorting error was corrected by removing sequences shared between sorted populations at a frequency ratio of 2:1 or less, and the remaining shared sequences were assigned to the higher population. Sequences were defined as donor-reactive when expanded at least 5-fold in CFSE-low cells versus unstimulated cells and present at a frequency of at least 0.01% in CFSE-low cells. Jensen-Shannon divergence calculated on the top 100 TCRbeta sequences ranked by frequency was used to measure repertoire divergence. When a sample had multiple sequencing runs, each run was corrected for sorting error separately and the runs were then pooled. The table comes from immuneACCESS by way of TCRdb, which keeps in-frame sequences with V and J called. Part of the clones is missing from these tables; in studies checked, under half for an unresolved V gene and the rest for unknown reasons. That table is the source of V, J and clone size, and D and trimming were worked out from the DNA. The sample records roughly 70,000 clones, over 75% of which are singletons. The ten largest clones represent 3.5% to 4% of the sample.

What this sample's time point label stands for: 6 months after combined kidney and bone marrow transplant. Related donors were used in the transplants with nonmyeloablative bone marrow transplantation, and mixed chimerism was transient in the human trials. Unstimulated Tregs (CD4+CD25+CD127-), CD4+ non-Tregs (CD4+CD25-), CD4 and CD8 cells were FACS-sorted from thawed PBMCs. The patients were a handful of recipients of combined kidney and bone marrow transplants from the ITN036ST trial, and samples were available only for these trial subjects. Healthy control blood was processed to PBMCs with a Ficoll density gradient and then cryopreserved, whereas patient PBMCs were collected both before and after transplant. Remarks on this clone: Its binding antigen is unknown. Base-call qualities are not available, and no considerably larger clone is one nucleotide away.

The CDR3, cysteine through phenylalanine, is 18 amino acids long. Only the CDR3 DNA stays, 54 bases, in frame from base 1. V sheds 1 base and J sheds 4 bases, leaving 20 bases between their ends. The sequenced sample was CD4+ T cells from blood (PBMCs), obtained 6 months after the transplant. The rearrangement combines TRBV5-3 with TRBJ1-4; TRBD1 could be the D gene, as 5 bases match. TRBV5-3 falls under the ORF class, with uncertain function. The clonotype comes from a human patient who received a combined kidney and bone marrow transplant. It is possible that, after a transplant, some T cells come from the graft donor. The DNA reads as follows: TGTGCCAGAAGCTTGTACTCTTCGGCACAGGTTCTTAATGAAAAACTGTTTTTT. Its product reads: CARSLYSSAQVLNEKLFF.